This T cell receptor beta chain was sequenced in a study of cytomegalovirus exposure and HLA in healthy donors. Study results and limitations: Some TCR beta chains (roughly 160 of them) were listed as cytomegalovirus-associated.

Both 60 Vbeta primers and 13 Jbeta primers went into the PCR. This table comes from immunoSEQ multiplex PCR, and its TCRdb copy is limited to in-frame clones, with some not included. The sample lists fewer than 200,000 clones; 75% to 90% were seen once. Turning to this clone: Its antigen is undetermined.

This TCR was recovered from a man aged 25-40 years in good health and CMV-seronegative. Sequenced material: PBMCs.

This CDR3 is CASSDSSYNEQFF. DNA of the CDR3: TGTGCCAGCAGTGATAGCTCCTACAATGAGCAGTTCTTC. The chain combines TRBV25-1 with TRBJ2-1, with unresolved D. The V and J ends lost 3 bases and 0 bases respectively, with 3 bases between them. CDR3 length: 13 amino acids. Germline CDR1 is MGHDK and CDR2 is SYGVNS.